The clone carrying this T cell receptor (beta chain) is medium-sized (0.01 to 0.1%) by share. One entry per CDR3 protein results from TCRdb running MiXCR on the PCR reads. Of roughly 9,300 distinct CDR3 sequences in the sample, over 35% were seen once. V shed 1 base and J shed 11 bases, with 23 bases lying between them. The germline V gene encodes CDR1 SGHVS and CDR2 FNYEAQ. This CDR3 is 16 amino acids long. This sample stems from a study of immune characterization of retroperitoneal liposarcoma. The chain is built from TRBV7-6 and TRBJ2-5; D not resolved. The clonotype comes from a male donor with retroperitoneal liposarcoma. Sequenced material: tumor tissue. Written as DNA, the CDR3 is TGTGCCAGCAGCTTAGGCCCCACCCAGGATGGCTATGAGCAGTACTTC. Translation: CASSLGPTQDGYEQYF.